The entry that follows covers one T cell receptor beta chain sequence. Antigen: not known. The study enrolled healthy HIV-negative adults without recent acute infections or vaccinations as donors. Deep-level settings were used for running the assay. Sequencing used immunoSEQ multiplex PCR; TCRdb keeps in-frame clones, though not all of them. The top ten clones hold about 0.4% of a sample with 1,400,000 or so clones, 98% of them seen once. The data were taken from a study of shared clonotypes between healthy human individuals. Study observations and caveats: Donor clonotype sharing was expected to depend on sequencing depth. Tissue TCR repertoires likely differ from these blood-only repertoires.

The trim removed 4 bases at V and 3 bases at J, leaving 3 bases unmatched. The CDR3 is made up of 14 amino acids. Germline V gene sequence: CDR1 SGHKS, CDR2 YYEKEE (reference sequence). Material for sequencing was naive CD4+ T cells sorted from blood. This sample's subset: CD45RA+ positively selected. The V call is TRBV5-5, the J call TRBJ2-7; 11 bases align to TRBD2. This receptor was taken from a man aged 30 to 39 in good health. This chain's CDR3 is CASSRLAGSYEQYF. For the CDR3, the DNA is TGTGCCAGCAGCCGACTAGCGGGAAGCTACGAGCAGTACTTC.